Below, 27 T cell receptor beta chains from the same sample are listed, as sequenced in a study of cytomegalovirus exposure and HLA in healthy donors. The PCR made use of 60 Vbeta and 13 Jbeta primers. The data were produced by immunoSEQ multiplex PCR, yet TCRdb's version contains in-frame clones alone and is incomplete. This repertoire includes some 72,000 clones. Material for sequencing was PBMCs. These receptors came from a man between 35 and 55 years old in good health and CMV-seronegative.

This chain connects TRBV5-1 to TRBJ2-6, with D perhaps TRBD1 (5 bases). Trimming left V 5 bases short and J 0 bases short, with 15 bases between. Germline V gene data show CDR1 as SGHRS and CDR2 as YFSETQ. CDR3 length: 17 residues. The CDR3 loop is CASSRTPTSSGANVLTF. CDR3 nucleotide sequence: TGCGCCAGCAGTAGGACACCAACTTCCTCTGGGGCCAACGTCCTGACTTTC. Based on the CDR3 plus reference TRBV5-1 and TRBJ2-6, the full variable domain is KAGVTQTPRYLIKTRGQQVTLSCSPISGHRSVSWYQQTPGQGLQFLFEYFSETQRNKGNFPGRFSGRQFSNSRSEMNVSTLELGDSALYLCASSRTPTSSGANVLTFGAGSRLTVL.

V usage is TRBV7-6 and J usage is TRBJ1-1; D unresolved. The CDR3 is 15 residues long. Germline lookup yields CDR1 SGHVS and CDR2 FNYEAQ. Trimming pared 0 bases from V and 5 bases from J, leaving 13 bases between. The CDR3: CASSLAFGELTEAFF. The CDR3, as DNA: TGTGCCAGCAGCTTAGCGTTTGGGGAGTTAACTGAAGCTTTCTTT.

The chain combines TRBV19 with TRBJ1-1; 7 bases map to TRBD1. The V gene end was trimmed by 8 bases and the J gene end by 1 base; junction bases not matched to a gene: 7. CDR3 length equals 14 residues. In germline, CDR1 is LNHDA, CDR2 SQIVND (reference sequence). CDR3 sequence reads: CASLLGQANTEAFF. CDR3 DNA: TGTGCCAGTCTTCTAGGACAGGCGAACACTGAAGCTTTCTTT.

V is TRBV6-4 and J is TRBJ2-1; D is ambiguous. V lost 5 bases, J lost 4 bases, and 12 bases lay in between. Germline CDR1 reads MRHNA; CDR2 reads SNTAGT. CDR3 length: 14 residues. CDR3 in amino acids: CASSPSTEYNEQFF. CDR3 DNA: TGTGCCAGCAGTCCCTCGACTGAGTACAATGAGCAGTTCTTC.

This chain connects TRBV7-2 to TRBJ2-7, with 8 positions matching TRBD1. Losses at the gene ends were 5 bases for V and 2 bases for J; bases not matched to a gene: 11. The CDR3 spans 16 residues. Germline lookup yields CDR1 SGHTA and CDR2 FQGNSA. The CDR3 sequence: CASSPPRGPLPYEQYF. CDR3 sequence (DNA): TGTGCCAGCAGCCCTCCCAGGGGGCCCCTACCCTACGAGCAGTACTTC.

V and J are TRBV5-5 and TRBJ1-5; 7 bases are a match to TRBD1. Trimming cost V 4 bases and J 1 base; bases outside gene matches: 11. Per germline, CDR1 SGHKS and CDR2 YYEKEE (reference sequence). The CDR3 length is 17 residues. This CDR3 is CASSLTEGAGSNQPQHF. CDR3 coding DNA: TGTGCCAGCAGCCTTACAGAGGGGGCCGGGAGCAATCAGCCCCAGCATTTT.

This chain links TRBV15 with TRBJ1-4, with a weak D call TRBD1 (6 bases). V lost 2 bases to trimming and J lost 8 bases, with 15 bases between them. This CDR3 has 15 residues. Germline loops: CDR1 LNHNV, CDR2 YYDKDF (reference sequence). The CDR3 DNA sequence: TGTGCCACCAGCAGAAATACAGGGTTAGGGGAAAAACTGTTTTTT. Translated, it gives CATSRNTGLGEKLFF. The full variable domain, its missing parts supplied by reference TRBV15 and TRBJ1-4, is DAMVIQNPRYQVTQFGKPVTLSCSQTLNHNVMYWYQQKSSQAPKLLFHYYDKDFNNEADTPDNFQSRRPNTSFCFLDIRSPGLGDTAMYLCATSRNTGLGEKLFFGSGTQLSVL.

For the CDR3, the DNA is TGCGCCAGCAGCCCGGAGTGGGGGCATGGCACTGAAGCTTTCTTT. Its protein product is CASSPEWGHGTEAFF. The chain employs TRBV4-3 and TRBJ1-1; a weak D match, TRBD1 (6 bases). This CDR3 contains 15 residues. The V gene lost 4 bases and the J gene lost 4 bases, with 16 bases spanning the gap. Germline CDR1 is LGHNA and CDR2 is YSLEER.

The V call is TRBV30, the J call TRBJ1-2; possibly TRBD1 for D (6 bases). Per the germline V gene, CDR1 is GTSNPN and CDR2 is SVGIG (reference sequence). V lost 5 bases, J lost 3 bases, and 13 bases lay in between. CDR3 length: 13 amino acids. The CDR3 nucleotides read TGTGCCTGGCACACAGGGATTCACTATGGCTACACCTTC. This encodes CAWHTGIHYGYTF.

The chain couples TRBV9 to TRBJ2-1, with 10 positions matching TRBD1. Germline V gene data show CDR1 as SGDLS and CDR2 as YYNGEE. This CDR3 region has 16 residues. The ends lost 2 bases at V and 2 bases at J; junction bases unmatched: 4. CDR3 in amino acids: CASSVGGQGAYNEQFF. The CDR3 nucleotides read TGTGCCAGCAGCGTGGGAGGACAGGGGGCCTACAATGAGCAGTTCTTC.

The rearrangement uses TRBV19 and TRBJ1-4; D gene unclear. Trimming removed 2 bases at V and 3 bases at J, with 10 bases between. The CDR3 runs to 15 residues. Germline V gene sequence: CDR1 LNHDA, CDR2 SQIVND (reference sequence). CDR3 coding DNA: TGTGCCAGTAGTATATTGGGCAGTTCTAATGAAAAACTGTTTTTT. Residues: CASSILGSSNEKLFF. The full variable domain, completed using reference TRBV19 and TRBJ1-4, is DGGITQSPKYLFRKEGQNVTLSCEQNLNHDAMYWYRQDPGQGLRLIYYSQIVNDFQKGDIAEGYSVSREKKESFPLTVTSAQKNPTAFYLCASSILGSSNEKLFFGSGTQLSVL.

Of note for this clone: Other DNA sequences from this sample encode an identical CDR3 as well. The chain uses TRBV15 and TRBJ2-5, with a weak D call TRBD1 (5 bases). CDR1 and CDR2 (germline): LNHNV, YYDKDF (reference sequence). This CDR3 comprises 16 residues. Trimming cost V 1 base and J 7 bases, with 19 bases left between them. The CDR3 DNA follows: TGTGCCACCAGCAGAGGATTGGGGCAGCTTAAAGGGACCCAGTACTTC. Amino acid sequence: CATSRGLGQLKGTQYF.

This chain connects TRBV28 to TRBJ2-7; 9 bases match TRBD2. V shed 7 bases, J shed 6 bases, and the junction held 10 bases outside the gene matches. Germline V gene lookup returns CDR1 MDHEN and CDR2 SYDVKM. The CDR3 is made up of 14 amino acids. As DNA, the CDR3 is TGTGCCAGCACCAATCCGGGACTAGCTTTCGAGCAGTACTTC. This encodes CASTNPGLAFEQYF.

The gene calls are TRBV10-3 and TRBJ1-4; 10 bases agree with TRBD1. J gave up 0 bases and V 11 bases, and 6 bases lay outside the gene matches. The CDR3 covers 15 residues. Germline V gene data show CDR1 as ENHRY and CDR2 as SYGVKD. CDR3 bases: TGTGCCTCCCGGGACAGGGGCACAACTAATGAAAAACTGTTTTTT. This encodes CASRDRGTTNEKLFF.

The V and J genes are TRBV19 and TRBJ2-6; D not certain. Per the germline V gene, CDR1 is LNHDA and CDR2 is SQIVND (reference sequence). The CDR3 is made up of 15 amino acids. Deletions cut 1 base from V and 3 bases from J, with 7 bases between. The CDR3 nucleotides read TGTGCCAGTAGTATAGGAGGTGGTGGGGCCAACGTCCTGACTTTC. Its protein is CASSIGGGGANVLTF.

The chain carries TRBV27 and TRBJ2-3, with 11 positions matching TRBD1. CDR3 length equals 16 residues. The V gene's germline CDR1 is MNHEY and CDR2 SMNVEV (reference sequence). V was clipped by 6 bases and J by 3 bases; unmatched bases: 8. The CDR3, as DNA: TGTGCCAGCAGAAATTGGGACAGGGGGTCGACAGATACGCAGTATTTT. Translating it yields CASRNWDRGSTDTQYF.

This CDR3 is CASSVERVPYNEQFF. The CDR3 nucleotides are TGTGCCAGCAGCGTAGAGAGAGTCCCCTACAATGAGCAGTTCTTC. The chain recombines TRBV9 with TRBJ2-1; unclear D gene. V was cut by 0 bases and J by 2 bases, with 9 bases left in between. The germline CDR1 and CDR2 sequences are SGDLS and YYNGEE. The CDR3 is 15 amino acids.

This chain uses TRBV6-5 with TRBJ2-1; possibly TRBD2 for D (7 bases). CDR3 size: 15 residues. Trimming removed 6 bases from V and 7 bases from J, with 19 bases in between. Germline CDR1 and CDR2: MNHEY and SVGAGI. Written as DNA, the CDR3 is TGTGCCAGCAGGAAAGAGGGGGGGGCTTATAATGAGCAGTTCTTC. This gives the protein CASRKEGGAYNEQFF.

The gene calls are TRBV4-1 and TRBJ1-2; D gene uncertain. The V end was cut by 0 bases, the J end by 2 bases, with 4 bases between. This CDR3 has 13 residues. Germline assignment: CDR1 MGHRA and CDR2 YSYEKL. As DNA, the CDR3 is TGCGCCAGCAGCCAAGAGGAGAACTATGGCTACACCTTC. Translation: CASSQEENYGYTF.

This chain connects TRBV5-4 to TRBJ1-5; D uncertain. Trimming removed 2 bases at V and 2 bases at J, with 5 bases between. This CDR3 is built from 13 residues. The germline CDR1 and CDR2 sequences are SGHNT and YYREEE (reference sequence). The CDR3 nucleotides read TGTGCCAGCAGCTTTTCCGGCAATCAGCCCCAGCATTTT. This sequence encodes CASSFSGNQPQHF.

The V call is TRBV19, the J call TRBJ2-2; a weak D match, TRBD2 (5 bases). This CDR3 region has 15 residues. Trimming cost V 5 bases and J 8 bases, with 18 bases left between them. Germline lookup yields CDR1 LNHDA and CDR2 SQIVND (reference sequence). CDR3 sequence: CASSPQRWGRGELFF. CDR3 nucleotide sequence: TGTGCCAGTAGTCCTCAGCGGTGGGGAAGAGGGGAGCTGTTTTTT.

In the case of this clone: An end of the junction differs from the germline gene, which may be a read error. J is TRBJ2-7 and V is TRBV14; D remains unclear. The V gene's germline CDR1 is SGHDN and CDR2 FVKESK. This CDR3 comprises 14 residues. The CDR3 protein is CASSPRIASFEQYF. CDR3 bases: TGTGCCAGCAGCCCGAGAATAGCTTCCTTCGAGCAGTACTTC.

The chain is built from TRBV11-2 and TRBJ2-7; TRBD1 agrees at 7 bases. The CDR3 has 14 amino acids. Germline trimming cut 5 bases from V and 3 bases from J; bases unmatched to any gene: 7. CDR1 is SGHAT, CDR2 FQNNGV, per germline. This CDR3 is CASSAGTVDYEQYF. DNA for the CDR3: TGTGCCAGCAGCGCCGGGACAGTAGACTACGAGCAGTACTTC.

The chain links TRBV4-3 to TRBJ2-6; D unresolved. V dropped 4 bases and J dropped 4 bases, with 17 bases sitting between them. Germline values: CDR1 LGHNA, CDR2 YSLEER. This CDR3 spans 17 amino acids. CDR3 sequence (DNA): TGCGCCAGCAGCCCTAAACTATTACGCACCGGGGCCAACGTCCTGACTTTC. Protein: CASSPKLLRTGANVLTF.

The chain couples TRBV2 to TRBJ2-5; TRBD2 aligns across 14 bases. Germline-derived CDR1 and CDR2 are SNHLY and FYNNEI. The trim removed 4 bases at V and 1 base at J, leaving 2 bases unmatched. This CDR3 has 16 amino acids. The CDR3 loop is CASSGGTSGGQETQYF. The CDR3 DNA is TGTGCCAGCAGTGGCGGGACTAGCGGGGGCCAAGAGACCCAGTACTTC.

The genes are TRBV5-4 and TRBJ1-1; a weak D match, TRBD1 (6 bases). V shed 5 bases and J shed 1 base, with 15 bases lying between them. Looked up from germline, CDR1 is SGHNT and CDR2 is YYREEE (reference sequence). The CDR3 length is 15 residues. The CDR3 nucleotides are TGTGCCAGCAGACTCCGACAGGCCGAGAACACTGAAGCTTTCTTT. This sequence encodes CASRLRQAENTEAFF.

CDR3 bases: TGTGCCAGCAGCTTGGACGGTAATTACGAGCAGTACTTC. Protein sequence: CASSLDGNYEQYF. The gene calls are TRBV5-4 and TRBJ2-7; no clear D. The V gene lost 0 bases and the J gene lost 4 bases, with 8 bases spanning the gap. This CDR3 region has 13 residues. The germline CDR1 and CDR2 sequences are SGHNT and YYREEE (reference sequence). Full variable domain (remainder filled in from reference TRBV5-4 and TRBJ2-7): ETGVTQSPTHLIKTRGQQVTLRCSSQSGHNTVSWYQQALGQGPQFIFQYYREEENGRGNFPPRFSGLQFPNYSSELNVNALELDDSALYLCASSLDGNYEQYFGPGTRLTVT.